The sequence of this T cell receptor (beta chain) was determined in a study of T cells after yellow fever vaccination. Germline CDR1 reads DFQATT; CDR2 reads SNEGSKA (reference sequence). Trimming at V came to 3 bases and at J to 7 bases, leaving 8 bases not matched to a gene. The CDR3 runs 13 residues. They built TCR cDNA with 5'RACE template switching, a step that put in a universal primer site and UMIs. TCRdb passed the 5' RACE reads through MiXCR, listing each CDR3 protein once. Of 320,000 or so distinct CDR3 sequences in the sample, less than 9.5% were seen once. This chain uses TRBV20-1 with TRBJ2-7; TRBD2 matches 8 bases. Sample: PBMCs, taken around 45 days after the first yellow fever vaccination. This TCR derives from a man between 18 and 29 years old who received the YFV17D yellow fever vaccine. The DNA for the CDR3 is TGCAGTGCTAGTTTGGGCGGGGGGCGTGAGCAGTACTTC. This sequence encodes CSASLGGGREQYF.